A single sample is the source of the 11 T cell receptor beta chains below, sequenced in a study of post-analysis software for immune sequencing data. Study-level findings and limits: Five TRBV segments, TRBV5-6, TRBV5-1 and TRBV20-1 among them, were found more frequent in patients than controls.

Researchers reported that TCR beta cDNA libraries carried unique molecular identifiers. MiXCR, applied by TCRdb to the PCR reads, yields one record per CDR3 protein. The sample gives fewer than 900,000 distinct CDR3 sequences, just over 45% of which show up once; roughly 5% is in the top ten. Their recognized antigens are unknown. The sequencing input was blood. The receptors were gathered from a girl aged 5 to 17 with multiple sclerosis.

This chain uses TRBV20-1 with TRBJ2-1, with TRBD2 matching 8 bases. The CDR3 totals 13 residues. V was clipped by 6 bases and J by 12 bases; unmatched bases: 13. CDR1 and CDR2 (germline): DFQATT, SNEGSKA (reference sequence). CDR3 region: CSAPGGTRGRQFF. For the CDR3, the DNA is TGCAGTGCCCCCGGGGGGACTAGAGGAAGGCAGTTCTTC.

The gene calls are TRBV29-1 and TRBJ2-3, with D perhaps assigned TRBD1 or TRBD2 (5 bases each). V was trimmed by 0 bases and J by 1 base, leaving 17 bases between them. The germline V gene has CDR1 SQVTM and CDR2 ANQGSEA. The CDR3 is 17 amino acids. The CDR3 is CSVEDRAWDGGTDTQYF. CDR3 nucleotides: TGCAGCGTTGAAGATCGTGCGTGGGACGGGGGCACAGATACGCAGTATTTT.

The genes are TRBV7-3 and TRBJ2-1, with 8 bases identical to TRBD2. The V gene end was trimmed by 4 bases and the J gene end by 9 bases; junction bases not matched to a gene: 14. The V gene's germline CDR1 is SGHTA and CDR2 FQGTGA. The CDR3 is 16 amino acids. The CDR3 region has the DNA TGTGCCAGCAGCTCGCGGGCCGGGAGGGCCGGGAGTGAGCAGTTCTTC. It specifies CASSSRAGRAGSEQFF.

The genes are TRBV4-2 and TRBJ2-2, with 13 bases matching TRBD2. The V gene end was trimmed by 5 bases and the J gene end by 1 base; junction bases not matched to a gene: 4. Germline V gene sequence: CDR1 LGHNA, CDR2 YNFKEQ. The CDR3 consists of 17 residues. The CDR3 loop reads CASSFRLAGGNTGELFF. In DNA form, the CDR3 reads TGTGCCAGCAGCTTCCGACTAGCGGGAGGGAACACCGGGGAGCTGTTTTTT.

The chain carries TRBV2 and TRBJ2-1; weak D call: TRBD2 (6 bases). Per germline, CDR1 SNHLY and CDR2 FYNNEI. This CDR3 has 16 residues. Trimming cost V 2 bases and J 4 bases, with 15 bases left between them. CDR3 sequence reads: CASSENGGIGYNEQFF. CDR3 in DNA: TGTGCCAGCAGTGAAAACGGCGGGATAGGGTACAATGAGCAGTTCTTC.

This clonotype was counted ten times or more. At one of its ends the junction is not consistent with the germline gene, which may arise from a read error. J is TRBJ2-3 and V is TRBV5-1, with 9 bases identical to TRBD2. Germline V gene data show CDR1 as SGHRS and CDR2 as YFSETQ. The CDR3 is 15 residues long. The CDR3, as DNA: TGTGCCAGCAGCTTAAGGGCGGGAGGGACAGATACGCAGTATTTT. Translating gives CASSLRAGGTDTQYF.

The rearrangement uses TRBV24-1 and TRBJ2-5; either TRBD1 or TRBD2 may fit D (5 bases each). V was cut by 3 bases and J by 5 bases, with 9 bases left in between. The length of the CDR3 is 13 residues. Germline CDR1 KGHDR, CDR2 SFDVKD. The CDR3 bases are TGTGCCACCAGTGATGGGGGTTGGGAGACCCAGTACTTC. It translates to CATSDGGWETQYF.

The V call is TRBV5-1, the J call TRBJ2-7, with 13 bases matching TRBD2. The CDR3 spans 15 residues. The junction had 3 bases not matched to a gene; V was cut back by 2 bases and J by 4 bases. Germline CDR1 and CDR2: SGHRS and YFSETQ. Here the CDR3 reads CASSLGTSGMYEQYF. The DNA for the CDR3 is TGCGCCAGCAGCTTAGGGACTAGCGGGATGTACGAGCAGTACTTC.

CDR3 DNA sequence: TGTGCCAGCAGCCAAGCGGTATTGGGGGACTATGGCTACACCTTC. This gives the protein CASSQAVLGDYGYTF. The J gene is TRBJ1-2, the V gene TRBV3-1; D perhaps matches TRBD1 (5 bases). V was trimmed by 1 base and J by 3 bases, leaving 12 bases between them. Germline CDR1 and CDR2: LGHDT and YNNKEL (reference sequence). This CDR3 comprises 15 residues.

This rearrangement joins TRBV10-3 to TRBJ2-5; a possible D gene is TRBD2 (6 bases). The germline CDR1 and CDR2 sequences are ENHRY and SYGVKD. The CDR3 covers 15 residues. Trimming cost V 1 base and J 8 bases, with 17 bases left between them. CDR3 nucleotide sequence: TGTGCCATCAGTGAGTTTGTTACGGCGCGGGAAACCCAGTACTTC. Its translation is CAISEFVTARETQYF.

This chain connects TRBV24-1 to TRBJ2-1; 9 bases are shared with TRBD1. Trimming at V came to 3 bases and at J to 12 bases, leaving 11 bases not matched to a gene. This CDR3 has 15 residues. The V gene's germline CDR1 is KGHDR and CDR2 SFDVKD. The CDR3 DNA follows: TGTGCCACCAGTGATACAACCGGGACAGGGAGTGGGCAGTTCTTC. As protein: CATSDTTGTGSGQFF.